What follows are 24 T cell receptor beta chains derived from one specimen sequenced in a study of cytomegalovirus exposure and HLA in healthy donors. The method was immunoSEQ multiplex PCR; TCRdb's version includes in-frame clones alone and lacks a portion of them. The sample carries fewer than 100,000 clones, 90% to 95% recorded once. The sample was PBMCs. These receptors originate from a woman aged 18-29 years in good health and CMV-seronegative.

This sequence joins TRBV2 and TRBJ1-5; no firm D call. With 4 bases removed from V and 2 bases from J, the gap between germline ends came to 12 bases. Germline CDR1 SNHLY, CDR2 FYNNEI. This CDR3 has 15 amino acids. CDR3 nucleotide sequence: TGTGCCAGCAGTGTAGAGACATACGGCAATCAGCCCCAGCATTTT. Its protein is CASSVETYGNQPQHF.

The chain recombines TRBV28 with TRBJ1-2; D gene unclear. This CDR3 contains 11 residues. Germline V CDR1 and CDR2: MDHEN, SYDVKM. V lost 6 bases and J lost 2, with 4 bases in between. The CDR3 DNA follows: TGTGCCAGCAGACAGAACTATGGCTACACCTTC. Translation gives CASRQNYGYTF.

The rearrangement links TRBV2 to TRBJ2-7; 8 bases map to TRBD2. Germline-derived CDR1 and CDR2 are SNHLY and FYNNEI. J gave up 3 bases and V 6 bases, and 4 bases lay outside the gene matches. CDR3 length: 13 residues. DNA for the CDR3: TGTGCCAGCAGGACGGGGGGGTTCTACGAGCAGTACTTC. It specifies CASRTGGFYEQYF.

The gene calls are TRBV5-1 and TRBJ1-2, with TRBD1 identical over 11 bases. Germline V CDR1 and CDR2: SGHRS, YFSETQ. The CDR3 is 15 residues long. Unmatched junction bases numbered 7, after V lost 2 bases and J lost 7 bases. CDR3 protein: CASSLGTGGISGYTF. The DNA of the CDR3 is TGCGCCAGCAGCTTAGGGACAGGGGGGATCAGTGGCTACACCTTC.

The rearrangement uses TRBV5-1 and TRBJ1-3; a possible D gene is TRBD1 (6 bases). The germline V and J ends were trimmed by 4 bases and 4 bases, with 18 bases remaining between them. The germline V gene encodes CDR1 SGHRS and CDR2 YFSETQ. CDR3 length: 16 residues. CDR3 loop: CASSPGQLGEGNTIYF. The CDR3 region has the DNA TGCGCCAGCAGCCCAGGACAGCTTGGGGAAGGAAACACCATATATTTT.

The J gene is TRBJ1-2, the V gene TRBV5-8; 8 bases are shared with TRBD1. The CDR3 spans 15 residues. Germline V gene lookup returns CDR1 SGHTS and CDR2 YDEGEE. The trim removed 4 bases at V and 4 bases at J, leaving 9 bases unmatched. CDR3 sequence (DNA): TGTGCCAGCAGCCCCGGGGGACAGGAGATCTATGGCTACACCTTC. Translating gives CASSPGGQEIYGYTF.

This chain joins TRBV6-5 and TRBJ1-2; D possibly corresponds to TRBD1 (5 bases). CDR3 length: 15 amino acids. Trimming cost V 6 bases and J 4 bases, with 18 bases left between them. In germline, CDR1 is MNHEY, CDR2 SVGAGI. The CDR3 DNA reads as TGTGCCAGCAGCCGCGGGACCTATGATTTCTATGGCTACACCTTC. Protein product: CASSRGTYDFYGYTF.

The chain's CDR3 is CASSRPDRGSEKLFF. CDR3 in DNA: TGCGCCAGCAGCCGCCCAGACAGGGGTAGTGAAAAACTGTTTTTT. The rearrangement joins TRBV4-1 to TRBJ1-4; 8 positions agree with TRBD1. V dropped 4 bases and J dropped 7; count of bases not matched to a gene: 8. The length of the CDR3 is 15 residues. Germline V gives CDR1 MGHRA, CDR2 YSYEKL.

This chain connects TRBV4-1 to TRBJ2-7, with TRBD1 matching over 7 bases. V was clipped by 1 base and J by 5 bases; unmatched bases: 2. This CDR3 is 13 amino acids long. Germline values: CDR1 MGHRA, CDR2 YSYEKL. Here the CDR3 reads CASSQVGQNEQYF. CDR3 coding DNA: TGCGCCAGCAGCCAAGTGGGACAGAACGAGCAGTACTTC.

This sequence joins TRBV28 and TRBJ1-5, with 11 bases matching TRBD1. The V segment lost 5 bases and the J segment 6 bases; nucleotides outside the gene matches: 6. This CDR3 has 15 residues. Germline CDR1 and CDR2: MDHEN and SYDVKM. CDR3 loop: CASSNGQGAGQPQHF. Written as DNA, the CDR3 is TGTGCCAGCAGTAATGGACAGGGGGCTGGTCAGCCCCAGCATTTT.

V and J are TRBV11-1 and TRBJ2-7; possibly TRBD2 for D (7 bases). This CDR3 spans 15 amino acids. Germline assignment: CDR1 SGHAT and CDR2 FQDESV (reference sequence). V was pared by 5 bases and J by 4 bases, with 18 bases between. Here the CDR3 DNA reads TGTGCCAGCAGCCCCCGGGGGGCTTTTATTTACGAGCAGTACTTC. It yields the protein CASSPRGAFIYEQYF.

This clone appeared once. The chain couples TRBV4-2 to TRBJ2-5, with 9 bases that match TRBD1. The CDR3 is made up of 16 amino acids. V lost 4 bases to trimming and J lost 1 base; unmatched junction nucleotides: 7. Germline loops: CDR1 LGHNA, CDR2 YNFKEQ. The CDR3 here is CASSPTGGRPQETQYF. The CDR3 nucleotides are TGTGCCAGCAGCCCGACAGGGGGGCGGCCCCAAGAGACCCAGTACTTC.

V usage is TRBV6-1 and J usage is TRBJ1-1, with D perhaps matching TRBD1 (5 bases). There are 13 residues in the CDR3. V gave up 8 bases and J gave up 1 base, with 11 bases separating them. Germline assignment: CDR1 MNHNS and CDR2 SASEGT. CDR3 nucleotides: TGTGCCAGCGACCTAACAGGGAACACTGAAGCTTTCTTT. It translates to CASDLTGNTEAFF.

V usage is TRBV4-1 and J usage is TRBJ2-3; TRBD2 aligns across 9 bases. V lost 6 bases to trimming and J lost 2 bases; unmatched junction nucleotides: 9. Germline CDR1 MGHRA, CDR2 YSYEKL. The CDR3 length is 16 residues. DNA of the CDR3: TGCGCCAGCAGTCGTATAGCGGGGGTCACCACAGATACGCAGTATTTT. The encoded protein is CASSRIAGVTTDTQYF.

This clone has only one observation. The chain is built from TRBV2 and TRBJ2-5, with TRBD2 matching over 8 bases. Per the germline V gene, CDR1 is SNHLY and CDR2 is FYNNEI. The ends lost 6 bases at V and 3 bases at J; junction bases unmatched: 6. The CDR3 runs 14 residues. The CDR3 DNA follows: TGTGCCAGCAGGTCCGGGAGGGGGGAAGAGACCCAGTACTTC. It encodes CASRSGRGEETQYF. Filled out from reference TRBV2 and TRBJ2-5, the complete variable domain reads EPEVTQTPSHQVTQMGQEVILRCVPISNHLYFYWYRQILGQKVEFLVSFYNNEISEKSEIFDDQFSVERPDGSNFTLKIRSTKLEDSAMYFCASRSGRGEETQYFGPGTRLLVL.

This chain connects TRBV6-6 to TRBJ1-3, with 9 bases identical to TRBD1. J gave up 4 bases and V 5 bases, and 6 bases lay outside the gene matches. Per the germline V gene, CDR1 is MNHNY and CDR2 is SVGAGI (reference sequence). The CDR3 is 15 residues long. CDR3 in amino acids: CASSPIGTGGNTIYF. In DNA form, the CDR3 reads TGTGCCAGCAGTCCCATTGGGACAGGGGGAAACACCATATATTTT.

The chain couples TRBV6-1 to TRBJ2-7, with D possibly TRBD2 on 6 matching bases. V was clipped by 1 base and J by 1 base, with 11 bases between them. The CDR3 is made up of 15 amino acids. From germline, CDR1 is MNHNS and CDR2 SASEGT. CDR3 DNA: TGTGCCAGCAGTGAAGGAGGTGCGGGGTCCTACGAGCAGTACTTC. Amino acids: CASSEGGAGSYEQYF.

V is TRBV4-3 and J is TRBJ2-7; a weak D match, TRBD2 (6 bases). Trimming left V 0 bases short and J 4 bases short, with 22 bases between. The V gene's germline CDR1 is LGHNA and CDR2 YSLEER. This CDR3 has 18 amino acids. DNA of the CDR3: TGCGCCAGCAGCCAAGATACCCAGCGGGTCGGGTCGTTATACGAGCAGTACTTC. As protein: CASSQDTQRVGSLYEQYF.

The V call is TRBV5-1, the J call TRBJ1-2; tentatively, D is TRBD1 (5 bases). This CDR3 spans 16 amino acids. Germline lookup yields CDR1 SGHRS and CDR2 YFSETQ. Trimming took 3 bases from V and 8 from J, leaving 23 bases between them. The DNA for the CDR3 is TGCGCCAGCAGCTGGGGAACCCTGCACGGGGGAGAAGGCTACACCTTC. Residues: CASSWGTLHGGEGYTF.

Worth noting for this clone: The identical CDR3 is also encoded by other nucleotide sequences in the sample. The chain employs TRBV19 and TRBJ2-7; 12 bases are a match to TRBD2. Unmatched junction bases numbered 3, after V lost 9 bases and J lost 3 bases. Germline V lookup: CDR1 LNHDA, CDR2 SQIVND (reference sequence). The CDR3 loop spans 13 amino acids. The CDR3 DNA reads as TGTGCCAGCCGACTAGCGGGAGACTACGAGCAGTACTTC. Residues: CASRLAGDYEQYF.

This chain's CDR3 is CASSLEPSGDSSNEQFF. The DNA for the CDR3 is TGTGCCAGCAGCTTGGAACCGTCGGGGGATTCTTCCAATGAGCAGTTCTTC. The chain recombines TRBV5-8 with TRBJ2-1; maybe TRBD2 (6 bases). The V gene's germline CDR1 is SGHTS and CDR2 YDEGEE. V was trimmed by 0 bases and J by 6 bases, leaving 19 bases between them. The CDR3 contains 17 residues.

This chain links TRBV10-3 with TRBJ2-1; 7 bases are a match to TRBD1. J lost 6 bases, V lost 8 bases, and 13 bases had no gene match. The CDR3 totals 15 residues. CDR1 ENHRY and CDR2 SYGVKD come from the germline V gene. The chain's CDR3 is CAIRDLDRVANEQFF. For the CDR3, the DNA is TGTGCCATCCGAGACCTTGACAGGGTGGCCAATGAGCAGTTCTTC.

The V call is TRBV29-1, the J call TRBJ2-3; weak D call: TRBD1 (5 bases). V lost 0 bases and J 4 bases, leaving 17 bases between the germline ends. The CDR3 consists of 16 residues. Germline V gives CDR1 SQVTM, CDR2 ANQGSEA. The CDR3 sequence: CSVEDPSRTSADTQYF. CDR3 DNA: TGCAGCGTTGAAGATCCTTCCCGGACATCCGCAGATACGCAGTATTTT.

The gene calls are TRBV2 and TRBJ2-7; D possibly corresponds to TRBD1 (5 bases). Trimming left V 2 bases short and J 5 bases short, with 10 bases between. This CDR3 is built from 13 residues. Germline V CDR1 and CDR2: SNHLY, FYNNEI. The CDR3 here is CASSEQGMNEQYF. The CDR3 bases are TGTGCCAGCAGTGAACAGGGTATGAACGAGCAGTACTTC.